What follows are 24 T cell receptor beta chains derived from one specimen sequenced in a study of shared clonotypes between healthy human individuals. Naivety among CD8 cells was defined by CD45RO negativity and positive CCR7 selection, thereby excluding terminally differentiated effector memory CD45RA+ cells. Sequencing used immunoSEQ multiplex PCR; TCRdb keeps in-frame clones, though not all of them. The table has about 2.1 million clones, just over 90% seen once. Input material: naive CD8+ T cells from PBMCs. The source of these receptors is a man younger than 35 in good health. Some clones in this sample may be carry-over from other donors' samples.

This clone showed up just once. This chain's CDR3 is CASSSDLGFNTIYF. The CDR3 nucleotides read TGTGCCAGCAGTTCTGATTTGGGTTTCAACACCATATATTTT. V gene TRBV27 combines with J gene TRBJ1-3, with D hard to call. The length of the CDR3 is 14 residues. CDR1 and CDR2 (germline): MNHEY, SMNVEV (reference sequence). The V end was cut by 4 bases, the J end by 7 bases, with 14 bases between.

The CDR3 reads CAWSSPGLASNQPQHF. Here the CDR3 DNA reads TGTGCCTGGAGTTCTCCGGGACTCGCTAGCAATCAGCCCCAGCATTTT. The gene calls are TRBV30 and TRBJ1-5; TRBD1 is a possible D gene (5 bases). Trimming removed 2 bases at V and 0 bases at J, with 14 bases between. Looked up from germline, CDR1 is GTSNPN and CDR2 is SVGIG (reference sequence). CDR3 length: 16 amino acids. The full variable domain, its missing parts supplied by reference TRBV30 and TRBJ1-5, is SQTIHQWPATLVQPVGSPLSLECTVEGTSNPNLYWYRQAAGRGLQLLFYSVGIGQISSEVPQNLSASRPQDRQFILSSKKLLLSDSGFYLCAWSSPGLASNQPQHFGDGTRLSIL.

The CDR3 is CASSQDLLILAGGPYEQYF. The CDR3 DNA reads TGTGCCAGCAGCCAAGATCTCCTGATACTAGCGGGAGGGCCCTACGAGCAGTACTTC. The chain recombines TRBV7-2 with TRBJ2-7; TRBD2 matches 13 bases. Germline lookup yields CDR1 SGHTA and CDR2 FQGNSA. The CDR3 covers 19 residues. V shed 5 bases and J 2 bases; nucleotides not matched to a gene: 15.

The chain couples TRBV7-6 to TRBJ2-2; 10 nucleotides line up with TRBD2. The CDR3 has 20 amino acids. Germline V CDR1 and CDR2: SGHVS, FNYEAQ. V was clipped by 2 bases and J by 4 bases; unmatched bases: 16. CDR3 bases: TGTGCCAGCAGCTTACTCCCCCCTCAGCGGGAGGGCCTTAGCACCGGGGAGCTGTTTTTT. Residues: CASSLLPPQREGLSTGELFF. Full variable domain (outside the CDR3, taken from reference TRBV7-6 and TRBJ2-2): GAGVSQSPRYKVTKRGQDVALRCDPISGHVSLYWYRQALGQGPEFLTYFNYEAQQDKSGLPNDRFSAERPEGSISTLTIQRTEQRDSAMYRCASSLLPPQREGLSTGELFFGEGSRLTVL.

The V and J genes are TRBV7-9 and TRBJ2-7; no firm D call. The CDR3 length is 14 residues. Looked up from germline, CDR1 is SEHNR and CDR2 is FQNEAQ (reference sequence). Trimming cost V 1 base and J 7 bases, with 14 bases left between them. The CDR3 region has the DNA TGTGCCAGCAGCTTAGTGAGTGGTTTTAGGGAGCAGTACTTC. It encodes CASSLVSGFREQYF.

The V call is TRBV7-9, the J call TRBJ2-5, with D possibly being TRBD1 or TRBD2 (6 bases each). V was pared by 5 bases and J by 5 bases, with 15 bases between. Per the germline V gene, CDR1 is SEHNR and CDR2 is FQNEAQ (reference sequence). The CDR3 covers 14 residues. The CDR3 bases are TGTGCCAGCAGCCAGATCGGGGGCAGTGAGACCCAGTACTTC. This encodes CASSQIGGSETQYF.

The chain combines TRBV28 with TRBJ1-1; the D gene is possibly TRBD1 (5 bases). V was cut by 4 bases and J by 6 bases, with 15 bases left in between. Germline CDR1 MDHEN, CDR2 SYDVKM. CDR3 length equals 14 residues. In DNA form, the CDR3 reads TGTGCCAGCAGTTGGGGCAGCGGGTCCCCTGAAGCTTTCTTT. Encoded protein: CASSWGSGSPEAFF. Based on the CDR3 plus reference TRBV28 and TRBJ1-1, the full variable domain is DVKVTQSSRYLVKRTGEKVFLECVQDMDHENMFWYRQDPGLGLRLIYFSYDVKMKEKGDIPEGYSVSREKKERFSLILESASTNQTSMYLCASSWGSGSPEAFFGQGTRLTVV.

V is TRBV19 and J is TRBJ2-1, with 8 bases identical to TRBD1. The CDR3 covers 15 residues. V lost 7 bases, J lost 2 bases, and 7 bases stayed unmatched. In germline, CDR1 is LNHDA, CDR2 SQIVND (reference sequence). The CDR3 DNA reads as TGTGCCAGTAACCCCGACAGGGGAGCCTACAATGAGCAGTTCTTC. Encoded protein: CASNPDRGAYNEQFF.

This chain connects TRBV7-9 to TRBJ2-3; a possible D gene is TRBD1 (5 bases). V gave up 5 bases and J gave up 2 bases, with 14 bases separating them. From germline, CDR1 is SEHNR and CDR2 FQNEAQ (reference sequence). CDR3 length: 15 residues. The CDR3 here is CASSPMDIVTDTQYF. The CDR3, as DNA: TGTGCCAGCAGCCCTATGGACATAGTCACAGATACGCAGTATTTT.

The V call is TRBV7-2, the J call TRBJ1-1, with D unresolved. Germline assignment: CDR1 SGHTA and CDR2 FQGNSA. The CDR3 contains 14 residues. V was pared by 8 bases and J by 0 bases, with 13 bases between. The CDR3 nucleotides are TGTGCCAGCGTGTCCGATGTGATGAACACTGAAGCTTTCTTT. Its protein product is CASVSDVMNTEAFF.

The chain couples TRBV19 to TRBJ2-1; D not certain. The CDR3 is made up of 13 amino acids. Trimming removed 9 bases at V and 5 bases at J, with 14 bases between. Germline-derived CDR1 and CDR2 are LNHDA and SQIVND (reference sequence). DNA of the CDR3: TGTGCCAGACCCCTGACACTTCACAATGAGCAGTTCTTC. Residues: CARPLTLHNEQFF.

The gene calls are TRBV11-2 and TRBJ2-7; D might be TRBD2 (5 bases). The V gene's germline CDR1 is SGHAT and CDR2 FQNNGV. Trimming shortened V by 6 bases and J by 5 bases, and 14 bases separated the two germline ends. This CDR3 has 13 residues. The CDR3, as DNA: TGTGCCAGCAGTTTTAGGGAGTCCCACGAGCAGTACTTC. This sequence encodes CASSFRESHEQYF.

The CDR3 DNA reads as TGTGCCAGCACCCCCCGGGACACATCCTACGAGCAGTACTTC. It is translated as CASTPRDTSYEQYF. V gene TRBV28 combines with J gene TRBJ2-7, with D possibly TRBD1 on 6 matching bases. Germline V CDR1 and CDR2: MDHEN, SYDVKM. Trimming removed 7 bases from V and 1 base from J, with 14 bases in between. The CDR3 has 14 residues.

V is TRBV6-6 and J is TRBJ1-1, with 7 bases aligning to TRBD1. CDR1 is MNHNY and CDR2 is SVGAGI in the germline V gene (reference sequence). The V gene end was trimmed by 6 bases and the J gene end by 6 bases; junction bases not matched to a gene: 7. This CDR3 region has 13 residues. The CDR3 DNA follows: TGTGCCAGCAGCCCTACCGGGACAGCTGAAGCTTTCTTT. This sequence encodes CASSPTGTAEAFF.

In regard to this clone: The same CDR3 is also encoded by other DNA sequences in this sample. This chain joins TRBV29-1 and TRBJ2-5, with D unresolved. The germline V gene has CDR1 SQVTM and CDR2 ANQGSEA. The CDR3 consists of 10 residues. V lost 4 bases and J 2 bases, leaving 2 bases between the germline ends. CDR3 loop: CSVVQETQYF. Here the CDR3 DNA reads TGCAGCGTTGTACAAGAGACCCAGTACTTC.

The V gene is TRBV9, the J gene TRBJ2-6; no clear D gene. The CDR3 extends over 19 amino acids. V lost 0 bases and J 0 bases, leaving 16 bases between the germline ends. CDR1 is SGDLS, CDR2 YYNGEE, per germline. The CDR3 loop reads CASSVGIGSPFSGANVLTF. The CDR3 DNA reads TGTGCCAGCAGCGTAGGTATAGGAAGCCCCTTCTCTGGGGCCAACGTCCTGACTTTC.

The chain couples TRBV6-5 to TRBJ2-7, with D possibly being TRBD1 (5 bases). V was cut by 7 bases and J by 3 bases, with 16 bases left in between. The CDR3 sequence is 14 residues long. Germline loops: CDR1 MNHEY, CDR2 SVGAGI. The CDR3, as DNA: TGTGCCAGCACTCCGACAGAAAACCACTACGAGCAGTACTTC. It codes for CASTPTENHYEQYF.

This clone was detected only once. CDR3 coding DNA: TGTGCCAGCAGTCCCCGACAGGGACATCAGCCCCAGCATTTT. The encoded protein is CASSPRQGHQPQHF. The V and J genes are TRBV6-5 and TRBJ1-5; 7 bases align to TRBD1. V was clipped by 5 bases and J by 5 bases; unmatched bases: 6. Looked up from germline, CDR1 is MNHEY and CDR2 is SVGAGI. CDR3 length: 14 residues.

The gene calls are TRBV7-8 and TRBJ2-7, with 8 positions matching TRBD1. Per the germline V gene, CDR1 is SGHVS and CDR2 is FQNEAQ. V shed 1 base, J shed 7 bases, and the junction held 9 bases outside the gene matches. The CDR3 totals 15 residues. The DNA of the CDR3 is TGTGCCAGCAGCTTAGAGCAGGGGGCAGTAAGGGAGCAGTACTTC. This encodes CASSLEQGAVREQYF.

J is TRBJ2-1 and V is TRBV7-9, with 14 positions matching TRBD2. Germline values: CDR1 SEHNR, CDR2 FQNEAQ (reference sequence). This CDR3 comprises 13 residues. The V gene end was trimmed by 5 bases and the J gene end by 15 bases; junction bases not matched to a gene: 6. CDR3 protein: CASSPGTSGRMFF. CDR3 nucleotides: TGTGCCAGCAGCCCAGGGACTAGCGGGAGAATGTTCTTC. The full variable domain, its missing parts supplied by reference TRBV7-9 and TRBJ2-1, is DTGVSQNPRHKITKRGQNVTFRCDPISEHNRLYWYRQTLGQGPEFLTYFQNEAQLEKSRLLSDRFSAERPKGSFSTLEIQRTEQGDSAMYLCASSPGTSGRMFFGPGTRLTVL.

The DNA for the CDR3 is TGTGCCAGCAGTGAAGCTAGCGGGAGTTGGTATGAGCAGTTCTTC. This encodes CASSEASGSWYEQFF. The chain carries TRBV6-1 and TRBJ2-1; TRBD2 matches 9 bases. Germline V CDR1 and CDR2: MNHNS, SASEGT. Trimming took 0 bases from V and 8 from J; bases not matched to a gene: 5. The CDR3 runs 15 residues.

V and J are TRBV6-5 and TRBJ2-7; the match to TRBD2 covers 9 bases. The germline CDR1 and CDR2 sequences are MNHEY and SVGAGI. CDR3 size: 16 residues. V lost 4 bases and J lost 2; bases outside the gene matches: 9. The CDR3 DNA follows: TGTGCCAGCAGTTTAAGCTCTAGCGGGATCACCTACGAGCAGTACTTC. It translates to CASSLSSSGITYEQYF.

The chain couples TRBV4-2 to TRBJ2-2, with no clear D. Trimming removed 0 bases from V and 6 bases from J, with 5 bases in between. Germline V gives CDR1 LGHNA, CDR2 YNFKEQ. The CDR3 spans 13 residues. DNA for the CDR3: TGTGCCAGCAGCCAAGATGGGCCCGGGGAGCTGTTTTTT. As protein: CASSQDGPGELFF.

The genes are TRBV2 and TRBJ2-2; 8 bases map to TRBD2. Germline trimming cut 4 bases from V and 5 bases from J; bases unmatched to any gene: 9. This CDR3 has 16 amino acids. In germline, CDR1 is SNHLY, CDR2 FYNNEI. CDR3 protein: CASSVSSGSITGELFF. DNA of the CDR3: TGTGCCAGCAGTGTATCGAGCGGGAGCATTACCGGGGAGCTGTTTTTT.